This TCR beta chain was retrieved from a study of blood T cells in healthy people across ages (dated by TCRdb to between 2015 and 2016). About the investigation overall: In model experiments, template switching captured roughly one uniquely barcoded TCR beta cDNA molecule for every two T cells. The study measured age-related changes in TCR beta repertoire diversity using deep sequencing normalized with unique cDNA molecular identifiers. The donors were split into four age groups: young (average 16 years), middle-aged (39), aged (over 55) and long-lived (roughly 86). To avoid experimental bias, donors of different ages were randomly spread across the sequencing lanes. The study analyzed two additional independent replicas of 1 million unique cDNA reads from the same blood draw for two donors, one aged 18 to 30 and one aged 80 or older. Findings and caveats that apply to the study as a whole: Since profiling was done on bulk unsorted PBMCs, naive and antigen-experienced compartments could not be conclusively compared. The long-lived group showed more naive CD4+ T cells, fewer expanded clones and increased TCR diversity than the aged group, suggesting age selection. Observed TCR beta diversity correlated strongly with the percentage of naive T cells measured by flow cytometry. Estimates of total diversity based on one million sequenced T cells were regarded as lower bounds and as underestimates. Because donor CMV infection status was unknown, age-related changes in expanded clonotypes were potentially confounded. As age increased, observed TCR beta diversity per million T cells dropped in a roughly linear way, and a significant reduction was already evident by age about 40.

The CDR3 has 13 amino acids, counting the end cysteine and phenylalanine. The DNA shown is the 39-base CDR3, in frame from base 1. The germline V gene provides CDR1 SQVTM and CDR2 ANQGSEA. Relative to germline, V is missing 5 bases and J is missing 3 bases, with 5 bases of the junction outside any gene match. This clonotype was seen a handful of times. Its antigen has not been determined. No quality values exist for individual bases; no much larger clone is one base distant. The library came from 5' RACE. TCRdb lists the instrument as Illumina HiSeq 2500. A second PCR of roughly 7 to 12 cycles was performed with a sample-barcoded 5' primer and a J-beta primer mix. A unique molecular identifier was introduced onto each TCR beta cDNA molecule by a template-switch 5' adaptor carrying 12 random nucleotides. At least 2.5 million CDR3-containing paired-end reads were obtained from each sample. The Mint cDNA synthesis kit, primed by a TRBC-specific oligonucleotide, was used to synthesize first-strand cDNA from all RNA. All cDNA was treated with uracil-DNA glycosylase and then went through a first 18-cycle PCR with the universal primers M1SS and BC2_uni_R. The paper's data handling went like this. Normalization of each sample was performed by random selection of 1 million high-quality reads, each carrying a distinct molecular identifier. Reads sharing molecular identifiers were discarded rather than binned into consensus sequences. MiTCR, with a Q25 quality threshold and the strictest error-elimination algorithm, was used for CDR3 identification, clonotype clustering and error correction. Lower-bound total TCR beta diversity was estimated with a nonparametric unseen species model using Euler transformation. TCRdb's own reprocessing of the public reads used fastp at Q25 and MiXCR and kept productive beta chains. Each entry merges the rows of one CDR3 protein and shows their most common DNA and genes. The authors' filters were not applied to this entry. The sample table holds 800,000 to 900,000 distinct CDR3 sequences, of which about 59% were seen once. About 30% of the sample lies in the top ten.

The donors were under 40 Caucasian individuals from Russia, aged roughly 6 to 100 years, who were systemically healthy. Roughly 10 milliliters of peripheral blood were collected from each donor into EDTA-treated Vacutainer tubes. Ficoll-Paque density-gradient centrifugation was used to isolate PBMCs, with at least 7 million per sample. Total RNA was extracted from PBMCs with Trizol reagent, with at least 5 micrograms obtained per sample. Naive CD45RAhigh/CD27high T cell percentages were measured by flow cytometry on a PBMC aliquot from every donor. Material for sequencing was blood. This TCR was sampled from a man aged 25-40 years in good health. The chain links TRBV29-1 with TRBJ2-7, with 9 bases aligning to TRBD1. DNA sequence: TGCAGCGTTCGGACAGGGGCGGACTACGAGCAGTACTTC. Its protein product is CSVRTGADYEQYF.